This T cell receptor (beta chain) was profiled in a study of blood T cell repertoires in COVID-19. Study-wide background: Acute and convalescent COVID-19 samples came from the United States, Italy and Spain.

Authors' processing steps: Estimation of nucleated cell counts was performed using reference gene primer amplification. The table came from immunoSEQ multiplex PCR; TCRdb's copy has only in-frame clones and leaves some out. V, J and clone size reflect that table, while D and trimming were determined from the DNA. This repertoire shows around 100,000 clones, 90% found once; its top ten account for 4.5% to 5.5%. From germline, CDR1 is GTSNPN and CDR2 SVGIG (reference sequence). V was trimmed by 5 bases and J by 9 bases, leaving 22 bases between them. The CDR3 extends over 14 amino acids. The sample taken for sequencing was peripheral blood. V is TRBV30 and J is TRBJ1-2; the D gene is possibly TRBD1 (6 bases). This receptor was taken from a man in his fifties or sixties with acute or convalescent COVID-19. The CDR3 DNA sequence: TGTGCCTGGTATAGAACCGGGACAACTCTAAGCTACACCTTC. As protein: CAWYRTGTTLSYTF.